This TCR beta chain was identified in a study of blood T cell repertoires in COVID-19. This clone was seen only once. Generated by immunoSEQ multiplex PCR, the TCRdb table keeps only in-frame clones and is missing some. The sample holds over 70,000 clones, more than 65% seen once. V was shortened by 4 bases and J by 2 bases, with 17 bases between the two germline ends. The CDR3 sequence is 17 residues long. The germline V gene encodes CDR1 MDHEN and CDR2 SYDVKM. Sequenced material: peripheral blood. The receptor's source is a man between 65 and 85 years old with COVID-19, enrolled during active disease. This chain uses TRBV28 with TRBJ2-2; maybe TRBD1 (6 bases). CDR3 protein: CASSSGRDILNTGELFF. CDR3 in DNA: TGTGCCAGCAGTTCGGGCCGGGACATCTTAAACACCGGGGAGCTGTTTTTT. Looking up the rest from reference TRBV28 and TRBJ2-2 gives the full variable domain: DVKVTQSSRYLVKRTGEKVFLECVQDMDHENMFWYRQDPGLGLRLIYFSYDVKMKEKGDIPEGYSVSREKKERFSLILESASTNQTSMYLCASSSGRDILNTGELFFGEGSRLTVL.